The entry below gives a single T cell receptor beta chain sequence along with its context. The data stem from a study of blood T cell repertoires in COVID-19. Study in general: From the United States, Italy and Spain came samples of acute and convalescent COVID-19. T cells, B-cell-depleted T cells, or PBMCs supplied cDNA or gDNA.

The germline V and J ends were trimmed by 3 bases and 1 base, with 7 bases remaining between them. This CDR3 has 13 residues. Germline values: CDR1 SGHRS, CDR2 YFSETQ. Per the study methods: Researchers report that nucleated cell counts were estimated from reference gene primer amplification. Some clones are missing from TCRdb's copy, which holds only in-frame ones; the method was immunoSEQ multiplex PCR. The DNA gave D and trimming, while V, J and clone size come from that table. The sample consists of approximately 190,000 clones, around 77% of them appearing once. V is TRBV5-1 and J is TRBJ1-1; D call uncertain. The TCR sequence derives from a man aged 60-69 years with active or convalescent COVID-19. Sample: peripheral blood. For the CDR3, the DNA is TGCGCCAGCAGCTACGGGGAGAACACTGAAGCTTTCTTT. Protein product: CASSYGENTEAFF.